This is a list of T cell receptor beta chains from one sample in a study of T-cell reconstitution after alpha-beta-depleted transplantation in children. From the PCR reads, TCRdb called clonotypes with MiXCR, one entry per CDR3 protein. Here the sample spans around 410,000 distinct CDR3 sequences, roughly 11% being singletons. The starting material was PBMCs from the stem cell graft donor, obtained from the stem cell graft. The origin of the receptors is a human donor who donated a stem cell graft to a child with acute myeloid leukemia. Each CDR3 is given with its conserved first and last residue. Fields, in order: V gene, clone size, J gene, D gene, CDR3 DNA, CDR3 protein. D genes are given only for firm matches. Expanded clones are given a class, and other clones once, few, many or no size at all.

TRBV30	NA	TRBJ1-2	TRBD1	TGTGCCTGGAGCCGACAGGGCGGCTATGGCTACACCTTC	CAWSRQGGYGYTF
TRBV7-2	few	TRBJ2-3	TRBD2	TGTGCCAGCAGCTACCAAGCGGGGGGTTCAGATACGCAGTATTTT	CASSYQAGGSDTQYF
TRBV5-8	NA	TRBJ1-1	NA	TGTGCCAGCAGCTTGGCGGGGGGAGGGGGCACTGAAGCTTTCTTT	CASSLAGGGGTEAFF
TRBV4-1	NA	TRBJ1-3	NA	TGCGCCAGCAGCCAAGCTGGGTTGACCCGGGAGGGCACCATATATTTT	CASSQAGLTREGTIYF
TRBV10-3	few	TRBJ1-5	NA	TGTGCCATCAGTGAGTTCACAGGCGGCCAGCCCCAGCATTTT	CAISEFTGGQPQHF
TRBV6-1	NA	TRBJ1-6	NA	TGTGCCAGCAGTGAAAATCCAAGAGGCTCCCTCCACTTT	CASSENPRGSLHF
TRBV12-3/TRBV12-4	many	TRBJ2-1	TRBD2	TGTGCCAGCAGTCCCTTAAGACTAGCGGGGGGGCCCGTTGGTGAGCAGTTCTTC	CASSPLRLAGGPVGEQFF
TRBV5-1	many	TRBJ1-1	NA	TGCGCCAGCAGCTTGGTCAGGGGCGGTGAAGCTTTCTTT	CASSLVRGGEAFF
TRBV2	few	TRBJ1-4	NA	TGTGCCACCGGGCGGGGGCCGGATGAAAAACTGTTTTTT	CATGRGPDEKLFF
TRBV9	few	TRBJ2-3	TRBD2	TGTGCCAGCAGCGCCTTGACTAGCGGGATAGATACGCAGTATTTT	CASSALTSGIDTQYF
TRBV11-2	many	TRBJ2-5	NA	TGTGCCAGCAGCATTAGGGACGAGACCCAGTACTTC	CASSIRDETQYF
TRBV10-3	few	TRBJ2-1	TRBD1	TGTGCCATCAGTGATGTGAGGGGACAGGGTAACAATGAGCAGTTCTTC	CAISDVRGQGNNEQFF
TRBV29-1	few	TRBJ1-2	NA	TGCAGCGTCGGATACGGGAACTATGGCTACACCTTC	CSVGYGNYGYTF
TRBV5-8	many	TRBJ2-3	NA	TGTGCCAGCAGCTTGTCAGGAGGGAGTGGAGATACGCAGTATTTT	CASSLSGGSGDTQYF
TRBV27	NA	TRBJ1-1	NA	TGTGCCAGCAGTTCCGCCGGGCAGGGTGCTGAAGCTTTCTTT	CASSSAGQGAEAFF
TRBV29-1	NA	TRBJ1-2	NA	TGCAGCGTTGCTGGGGGCCATGGCTACACCTTC	CSVAGGHGYTF
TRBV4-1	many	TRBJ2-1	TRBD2	TGCGCCAGCAGCTCCCCGGGACTAGTGGGCAATGAGCAGTTCTTC	CASSSPGLVGNEQFF
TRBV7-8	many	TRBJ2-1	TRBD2	TGTGCCAGCGCGGTGGCGGGAGCAGGGAATGAGCAGTTCTTC	CASAVAGAGNEQFF
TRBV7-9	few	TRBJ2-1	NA	TGTGCCAGCAGCTTAGAGATGGGCTACAATGAGCAGTTCTTC	CASSLEMGYNEQFF
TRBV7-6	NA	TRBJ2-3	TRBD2	TGTGCCAGCAGCCTCTCCGGGACTAGCGGATCCCATGCGCAGTATTTT	CASSLSGTSGSHAQYF
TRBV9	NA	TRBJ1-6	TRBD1	TGTGCCAGCAGCGTATCTCTCACAGGGGCAACCCTCCACTTT	CASSVSLTGATLHF
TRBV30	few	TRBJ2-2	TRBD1	TGTGCCCGTCAAGGGGGCTTGGTCACCGGGGAGCTGTTTTTT	CARQGGLVTGELFF
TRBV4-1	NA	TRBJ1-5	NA	TGCGCCAGCAGCCCGGAGGACCTCGACAATCAGCCCCAGCATTTT	CASSPEDLDNQPQHF
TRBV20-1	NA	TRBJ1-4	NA	TGCAGTGCTATAGACAGGCGATCAACTAATGAAAAACTGTTTTTT	CSAIDRRSTNEKLFF
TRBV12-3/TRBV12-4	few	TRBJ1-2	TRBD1	TGTGCCAGCAGTAACCGGGACAGGGTTTCTCACTATGGCTACACCTTC	CASSNRDRVSHYGYTF
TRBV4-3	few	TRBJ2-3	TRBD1	TGCGCCAGCAGCCAAGACAGGGGGCTAGATACGCAGTATTTT	CASSQDRGLDTQYF
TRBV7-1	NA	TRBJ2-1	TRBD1	TGTGCCAGCAGCTCTCGACAGGGTGGTGAGCATTTCTTC	CASSSRQGGEHFF
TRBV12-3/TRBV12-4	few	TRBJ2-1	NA	TGTGCCAGCAGTATCGGGATTCAGACCGACTCTCCTTACAATGAGCAGTTCTTC	CASSIGIQTDSPYNEQFF
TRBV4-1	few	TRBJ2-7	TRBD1	TGCGCCAGCAGCCGTACCGGGACAGGGGCGAACTACGAGCAGTACTTC	CASSRTGTGANYEQYF
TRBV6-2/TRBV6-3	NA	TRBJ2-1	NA	TGTGCCAGCACGCGAGCGGCCCTGGGGTACAATGAGCAGTTCTTC	CASTRAALGYNEQFF
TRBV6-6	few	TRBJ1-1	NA	TGTGCCAGCAGTCTTCACGCTACTGAAGCTTTCTTT	CASSLHATEAFF
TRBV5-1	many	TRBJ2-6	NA	TGCGCCAGCAGCTTGGTTACTGGAAACTCTGGGGCCAACGTCCTGACTTTC	CASSLVTGNSGANVLTF
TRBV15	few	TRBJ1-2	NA	TGTGCCACCAGCAGAGATTTCGGGGCGGCGTATGGCTACACCTTC	CATSRDFGAAYGYTF
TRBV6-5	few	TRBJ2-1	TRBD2	TGTGCCAGCAGTTACTCTCGGGGTAGCGGGGGGGACTACAATGAGCAGTTCTTC	CASSYSRGSGGDYNEQFF
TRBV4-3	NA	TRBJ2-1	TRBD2	TGCGCCAGCAGCCACCCTAGTAGCGGGAGGGGATACAATGAGCAGTTCTTC	CASSHPSSGRGYNEQFF
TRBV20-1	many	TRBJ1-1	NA	TGCAGTGCTTTCGATAACACTGAAGCTTTCTTT	CSAFDNTEAFF
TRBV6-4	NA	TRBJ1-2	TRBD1	TGTGCCAGCAGTCCCAGACAGGGCCCCAACTATGGCTACACCTTC	CASSPRQGPNYGYTF
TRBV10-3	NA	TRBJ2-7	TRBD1	TGTGCCATCAGTGACCAGGGACAGTCCTACGAGCAGTACTTC	CAISDQGQSYEQYF
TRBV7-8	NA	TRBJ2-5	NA	TGTGCCAGCTCCCTAGGAGCGGGTCCGACCCAGTACTTC	CASSLGAGPTQYF
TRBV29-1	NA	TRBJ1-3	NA	TGCAGCGTTGGACAGGCCTCTGGAAACACCATATATTTT	CSVGQASGNTIYF
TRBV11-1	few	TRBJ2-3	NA	TGTGCCAGCAGCTTAGAGCCCCTTGGGGTCACAGATACGCAGTATTTT	CASSLEPLGVTDTQYF
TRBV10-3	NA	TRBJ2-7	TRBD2	TGTGCCATCAGTGGAACGCGGGGGGCCTTTTACGAGCAGTACTTC	CAISGTRGAFYEQYF
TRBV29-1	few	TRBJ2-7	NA	TGCAGCGTTGTGGGAGGAACCCGCTACGAGCAGTACTTC	CSVVGGTRYEQYF
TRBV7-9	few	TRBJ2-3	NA	TGTGCCAGCAGCCCTCCATTTTGGGGCAACACAGATACGCAGTATTTT	CASSPPFWGNTDTQYF
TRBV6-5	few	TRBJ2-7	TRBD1	TGTGCCAGCAGTTCATATCTAGGACAGGGGAGCGAGCAGTACTTC	CASSSYLGQGSEQYF
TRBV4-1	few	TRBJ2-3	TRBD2	TGCGCCAGCAGCTCTACGGGAGCGGGGGGGCGGGGAGCGCAGTATTTT	CASSSTGAGGRGAQYF
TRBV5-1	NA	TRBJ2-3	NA	TGCGCCAGCAGCCCCGTGGCAGGGATGGCAGATACGCAGTATTTT	CASSPVAGMADTQYF
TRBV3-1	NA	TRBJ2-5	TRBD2	TGTGCCAGCAGACAAAAGCGGGGGGCCCAAGAGACCCAGTACTTC	CASRQKRGAQETQYF
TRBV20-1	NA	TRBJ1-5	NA	TGCAGTGCAACACAGGGCTATAGCAATCAGCCCCAGCATTTT	CSATQGYSNQPQHF
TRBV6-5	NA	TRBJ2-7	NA	TGTGCCAGCAGTTACTCGTCGCGAAGCGGAGCCTACGAGCAGTACTTC	CASSYSSRSGAYEQYF
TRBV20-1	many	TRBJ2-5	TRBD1	TGCAGTGCTAGTCGGACAGGACAGCAAGAGACCCAGTACTTC	CSASRTGQQETQYF
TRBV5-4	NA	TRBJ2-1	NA	TGTGCCAGCAGCCTCACTCGAAGCTCCTACAATGAGCAGTTCTTC	CASSLTRSSYNEQFF
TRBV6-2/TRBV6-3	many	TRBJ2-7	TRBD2	TGTGCCAGCAGTTACTATCCGGGACTAGCGGGAGGAAAAGGCTACGAGCAGTACTTC	CASSYYPGLAGGKGYEQYF
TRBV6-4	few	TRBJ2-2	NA	TGTGCCAGCAGTGGATCCGGGGAGGCCACCGGGGAGCTGTTTTTT	CASSGSGEATGELFF
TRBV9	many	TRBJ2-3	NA	TGTGCCAGCAGCCCCCGGGCGGCAGATACGCAGTATTTT	CASSPRAADTQYF
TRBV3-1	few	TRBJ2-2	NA	TGTGCCAGCAGCCAAGTTTTAGGCCCCCCGAACACCGGGGAGCTGTTTTTT	CASSQVLGPPNTGELFF
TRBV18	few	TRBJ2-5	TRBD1	TGTGCCAGCTCACCACCGGGACAGGTCGGGGAGACCCAGTACTTC	CASSPPGQVGETQYF